These T cell receptor beta chains were read from a single sample in a study of technical replicates of blood from a few donors. Clones were read by immunoSEQ multiplex PCR, and TCRdb kept only the in-frame ones, dropping some. The sample records roughly 90,000 clones, 90% to 96% being singletons. The sample comprised T cells isolated from PBMCs. The receptor source for this set is a human donor in good health. The CDR3 runs from the conserved cysteine through the conserved F or W. The D gene is left open where the match is weak. Some rows have no size entry. The others give once, few or many, or a class for an expanded clone.

j_call: TRBJ2-4; clone_size: NA; v_call: TRBV9; d_call: NA; cdr3_aa: CASSATGIDIQYF; cdr3_nt: TGTGCCAGCAGCGCAACAGGGATAGACATTCAGTACTTC
j_call: TRBJ2-7; clone_size: NA; v_call: TRBV27; d_call: TRBD2; cdr3_aa: CASSTGLARSSYEQYF; cdr3_nt: TGTGCCAGCAGTACGGGACTAGCGAGAAGCTCCTACGAGCAGTACTTC
j_call: TRBJ2-7; clone_size: NA; v_call: TRBV28; d_call: TRBD1; cdr3_aa: CASRYRGNYEQYF; cdr3_nt: TGTGCCAGCAGATACAGGGGAAACTACGAGCAGTACTTC
j_call: TRBJ1-5; clone_size: NA; v_call: TRBV19; d_call: TRBD1; cdr3_aa: CASSILGTEYSNQPQHF; cdr3_nt: TGTGCCAGTAGTATATTGGGGACAGAGTATAGCAATCAGCCCCAGCATTTT
j_call: TRBJ2-5; clone_size: NA; v_call: TRBV7-9; d_call: NA; cdr3_aa: CASSSYLLTRGGETQYF; cdr3_nt: TGTGCCAGCAGCTCTTACCTTCTCACGAGGGGGGGGGAGACCCAGTACTTC
j_call: TRBJ1-5; clone_size: NA; v_call: TRBV28; d_call: TRBD1; cdr3_aa: CASSRTGGNQPQHF; cdr3_nt: TGTGCCAGCAGCCGGACAGGGGGCAATCAGCCCCAGCATTTT
j_call: TRBJ1-5; clone_size: NA; v_call: TRBV19; d_call: NA; cdr3_aa: CASSIIVGAGNQPQHF; cdr3_nt: TGTGCCAGTAGTATCATAGTAGGGGCAGGTAATCAGCCCCAGCATTTT
j_call: TRBJ2-7; clone_size: NA; v_call: TRBV6-5; d_call: TRBD2; cdr3_aa: CASSYKAGVGYEQYF; cdr3_nt: TGTGCCAGCAGTTATAAAGCGGGAGTAGGTTACGAGCAGTACTTC
j_call: TRBJ2-6; clone_size: few; v_call: TRBV28; d_call: NA; cdr3_aa: CASKGASSGANVLTF; cdr3_nt: TGTGCCAGCAAAGGAGCTAGCTCTGGGGCCAACGTCCTGACTTTC
j_call: TRBJ1-4; clone_size: NA; v_call: TRBV15; d_call: TRBD1; cdr3_aa: CATSTSRDSFEKLFF; cdr3_nt: TGTGCCACCAGCACCTCCCGGGACAGTTTTGAAAAACTGTTTTTT
j_call: TRBJ2-7; clone_size: NA; v_call: TRBV9; d_call: TRBD2; cdr3_aa: CASSPSGRASEQYF; cdr3_nt: TGTGCCAGCAGTCCAAGCGGGAGGGCCTCCGAGCAGTACTTC
j_call: TRBJ1-2; clone_size: NA; v_call: TRBV29-1; d_call: TRBD1; cdr3_aa: CSVEGQGGYTF; cdr3_nt: TGCAGCGTTGAAGGACAGGGTGGCTACACCTTC
j_call: TRBJ1-2; clone_size: NA; v_call: TRBV21-1; d_call: NA; cdr3_aa: CASSPPDRGYGYTF; cdr3_nt: TGTGCCAGCAGCCCTCCGGACAGAGGCTATGGCTACACCTTC
j_call: TRBJ2-1; clone_size: NA; v_call: TRBV7-6; d_call: NA; cdr3_aa: CASSLEARRNNEQFF; cdr3_nt: TGTGCCAGCAGCTTAGAAGCACGCAGGAACAATGAGCAGTTCTTC
j_call: TRBJ1-2; clone_size: NA; v_call: TRBV28; d_call: NA; cdr3_aa: CASSYRSYGYTF; cdr3_nt: TGTGCCAGCAGTTACCGGTCGTATGGCTACACCTTC
j_call: TRBJ2-5; clone_size: NA; v_call: TRBV27; d_call: NA; cdr3_aa: CASSPTGGEETQYF; cdr3_nt: TGTGCCAGCAGTCCCACAGGCGGAGAAGAGACCCAGTACTTC
j_call: TRBJ2-2; clone_size: NA; v_call: TRBV25-1; d_call: NA; cdr3_aa: CASSETGKGLTGELFF; cdr3_nt: TGTGCCAGCTCCGAAACAGGGAAAGGTTTGACCGGGGAGCTGTTTTTT
j_call: TRBJ2-3; clone_size: NA; v_call: TRBV13; d_call: NA; cdr3_aa: CASSLDYTDTQYF; cdr3_nt: TGTGCCAGCAGCTTAGACTACACAGATACGCAGTATTTT
j_call: TRBJ2-3; clone_size: NA; v_call: TRBV23-1; d_call: TRBD1; cdr3_aa: CASRTGSPDTQYF; cdr3_nt: TGCGCCAGCAGGACAGGGTCCCCAGATACGCAGTATTTT
j_call: TRBJ2-7; clone_size: NA; v_call: TRBV5-6; d_call: TRBD2; cdr3_aa: CASSLGLAGYYEQYF; cdr3_nt: TGTGCCAGCAGCCTCGGACTAGCGGGGTACTACGAGCAGTACTTC
j_call: TRBJ2-4; clone_size: once; v_call: TRBV12-5; d_call: NA; cdr3_aa: CASGSSGLAKNIQYF; cdr3_nt: TGTGCTAGTGGGTCGTCAGGGCTAGCCAAAAACATTCAGTACTTC
j_call: TRBJ1-4; clone_size: once; v_call: TRBV5-4; d_call: NA; cdr3_aa: CASSLGGVGNEKLFF; cdr3_nt: TGTGCCAGCAGCTTGGGGGGGGTCGGCAATGAAAAACTGTTTTTT
j_call: TRBJ1-5; clone_size: NA; v_call: TRBV7-8; d_call: NA; cdr3_aa: CASSLSEDRQPQHF; cdr3_nt: TGTGCCAGCAGCTTATCGGAAGACAGGCAGCCCCAGCATTTT
j_call: TRBJ2-3; clone_size: NA; v_call: TRBV7-2; d_call: NA; cdr3_aa: CASSPPSGVAVDTQYF; cdr3_nt: TGTGCCAGCTCTCCCCCCTCCGGGGTAGCGGTTGATACGCAGTATTTT
j_call: TRBJ2-1; clone_size: NA; v_call: TRBV2; d_call: TRBD1; cdr3_aa: CASSEPGQGNEQFF; cdr3_nt: TGTGCCAGCAGTGAACCGGGACAGGGTAATGAGCAGTTCTTC
j_call: TRBJ1-1; clone_size: once; v_call: TRBV29-1; d_call: NA; cdr3_aa: CSSTVNPEAFF; cdr3_nt: TGCAGCTCAACAGTGAACCCTGAAGCTTTCTTT
j_call: TRBJ2-2; clone_size: NA; v_call: TRBV19; d_call: NA; cdr3_aa: CASSIESANLLRTGELFF; cdr3_nt: TGTGCCAGTAGTATAGAGAGCGCTAACTTGTTGAGAACCGGGGAGCTGTTTTTT
j_call: TRBJ1-1; clone_size: NA; v_call: TRBV6-1; d_call: NA; cdr3_aa: CASIGGNTEAFF; cdr3_nt: TGTGCCAGCATCGGAGGGAACACTGAAGCTTTCTTT
j_call: TRBJ2-3; clone_size: once; v_call: TRBV11-2; d_call: NA; cdr3_aa: CASSLGVLTSTDTQYF; cdr3_nt: TGTGCCAGCAGCTTAGGGGTTCTGACTAGCACAGATACGCAGTATTTT
j_call: TRBJ2-3; clone_size: NA; v_call: TRBV28; d_call: NA; cdr3_aa: CASSLWVQATSSTQYF; cdr3_nt: TGTGCCAGCAGTCTATGGGTCCAGGCTACCTCGAGTACGCAGTATTTT
j_call: TRBJ1-4; clone_size: NA; v_call: TRBV7-9; d_call: TRBD1; cdr3_aa: CASSQTTDREFPEKLFF; cdr3_nt: TGTGCCAGCAGCCAAACGACCGACAGGGAATTTCCAGAAAAACTGTTTTTT
j_call: TRBJ2-1; clone_size: NA; v_call: TRBV5-1; d_call: TRBD2; cdr3_aa: CASSRTSGSTIPFYNEQFF; cdr3_nt: TGCGCCAGCAGCAGAACTAGCGGGAGTACGATACCCTTCTACAATGAGCAGTTCTTC
j_call: TRBJ2-3; clone_size: NA; v_call: TRBV9; d_call: NA; cdr3_aa: CASSVGGSSTDTQYF; cdr3_nt: TGTGCCAGCAGCGTAGGCGGCTCTAGCACAGATACGCAGTATTTT
j_call: TRBJ1-1; clone_size: once; v_call: TRBV7-3; d_call: TRBD1; cdr3_aa: CASSLRGTGITEAFF; cdr3_nt: TGTGCCAGCAGCTTACGTGGGACAGGTATCACTGAAGCTTTCTTT
j_call: TRBJ2-1; clone_size: few; v_call: TRBV27; d_call: TRBD2; cdr3_aa: CASSLSRLAGNNEQFF; cdr3_nt: TGTGCCAGCAGTTTATCGAGGCTAGCGGGCAACAATGAGCAGTTCTTC
j_call: TRBJ1-2; clone_size: NA; v_call: TRBV6-5; d_call: NA; cdr3_aa: CASSYSPAGNYGYTF; cdr3_nt: TGTGCCAGCAGTTATTCCCCAGCAGGGAACTATGGCTACACCTTC
j_call: TRBJ2-7; clone_size: NA; v_call: TRBV7-2; d_call: TRBD1; cdr3_aa: CASSFPRGQGYEQYF; cdr3_nt: TGTGCCAGCAGCTTCCCTAGAGGACAGGGCTACGAGCAGTACTTC
j_call: TRBJ1-5; clone_size: NA; v_call: TRBV27; d_call: NA; cdr3_aa: CASSRDNSNQPQHF; cdr3_nt: TGTGCCAGCAGTCGGGACAATAGCAATCAGCCCCAGCATTTT
j_call: TRBJ2-3; clone_size: NA; v_call: TRBV4-2; d_call: TRBD1; cdr3_aa: CASSQGQGPADTQYF; cdr3_nt: TGTGCCAGCAGCCAAGGACAGGGACCGGCGGATACGCAGTATTTT
j_call: TRBJ1-1; clone_size: NA; v_call: TRBV10-3; d_call: NA; cdr3_aa: CAISEFWGTLTEAFF; cdr3_nt: TGTGCCATCAGTGAGTTTTGGGGCACCCTCACTGAAGCTTTCTTT
j_call: TRBJ1-1; clone_size: NA; v_call: TRBV19; d_call: TRBD1; cdr3_aa: CASSNGQGAYTEAFF; cdr3_nt: TGTGCCAGTAGTAATGGACAGGGGGCTTACACTGAAGCTTTCTTT
j_call: TRBJ2-1; clone_size: NA; v_call: TRBV4-1; d_call: TRBD1; cdr3_aa: CASSQRPPGQSYNEQFF; cdr3_nt: TGCGCCAGCAGCCAAAGGCCTCCGGGACAGAGCTACAATGAGCAGTTCTTC
j_call: TRBJ1-2; clone_size: NA; v_call: TRBV9; d_call: TRBD1; cdr3_aa: CASSANRGGSYGYTF; cdr3_nt: TGTGCCAGCAGCGCAAACAGGGGAGGTAGCTATGGCTACACCTTC
j_call: TRBJ2-1; clone_size: NA; v_call: TRBV18; d_call: TRBD2; cdr3_aa: CASSPTSGRGNEQFF; cdr3_nt: TGTGCCAGCTCACCCACTAGCGGGAGGGGGAATGAGCAGTTCTTC
j_call: TRBJ2-5; clone_size: NA; v_call: TRBV28; d_call: NA; cdr3_aa: CASSLLGREETQYF; cdr3_nt: TGTGCCAGCAGTTTATTGGGCAGGGAAGAGACCCAGTACTTC
j_call: TRBJ2-1; clone_size: NA; v_call: TRBV5-1; d_call: TRBD2; cdr3_aa: CASSCPLAGVCNEQFF; cdr3_nt: TGCGCCAGCAGCTGCCCTCTAGCGGGGGTATGCAATGAGCAGTTCTTC
j_call: TRBJ2-7; clone_size: NA; v_call: TRBV27; d_call: NA; cdr3_aa: CASSLGTGYYEQYF; cdr3_nt: TGTGCCAGCAGTTTAGGAACAGGGTACTACGAGCAGTACTTC
j_call: TRBJ2-3; clone_size: NA; v_call: TRBV28; d_call: NA; cdr3_aa: CASSDAREWTDTQYF; cdr3_nt: TGTGCCAGCAGTGACGCGAGGGAGTGGACAGATACGCAGTATTTT
j_call: TRBJ2-1; clone_size: NA; v_call: TRBV9; d_call: NA; cdr3_aa: CASSVSRNEQFF; cdr3_nt: TGTGCCAGCAGCGTGTCTAGAAATGAGCAGTTCTTC
j_call: TRBJ2-3; clone_size: NA; v_call: TRBV5-1; d_call: TRBD2; cdr3_aa: CATKTSGSSDTQYF; cdr3_nt: TGCGCCACCAAGACTAGCGGGAGTTCAGATACGCAGTATTTT
j_call: TRBJ1-2; clone_size: NA; v_call: TRBV7-8; d_call: TRBD1; cdr3_aa: CASSPRRQGYGYTF; cdr3_nt: TGTGCCAGCAGCCCACGGAGACAGGGCTATGGCTACACCTTC